The following is a TCR beta chain sequence with its context. The antigen is unknown. Generated by immunoSEQ multiplex PCR, the TCRdb table keeps only in-frame clones and is missing some. The sample consists of roughly 62,000 clones, more than 70% of them appearing once. This sample stems from a study of PD-1 blockade in classical Hodgkin lymphoma. On the study more broadly: Nivolumab dosed at 3 mg/kg went to patients intravenously every 2 weeks. General observations from the study: Some patients started nivolumab under 1 year after ASCT, and they were excluded. Complete responders entered with baseline diversity on par with newly diagnosed patients, the results showed. Baseline TCR diversity was reportedly lower in newly diagnosed patients than healthy donors.

Autologous stem cell transplantation was followed by relapse in every patient, and brentuximab vedotin exposure varied. V lost 6 bases, J lost 2 bases, and 8 bases lay in between. Germline loops: CDR1 SNHLY, CDR2 FYNNEI. The CDR3 has 13 amino acids. The gene calls are TRBV2 and TRBJ1-3; perhaps TRBD1 as D (6 bases). Sample: peripheral blood mononuclear cells (PBMCs), taken at baseline. The sequence derives from a human donor with classical Hodgkin lymphoma. CDR3 in DNA: TGTGCCAGCAGGCAGGGGCCTGGAAACACCATATATTTT. It is translated as CASRQGPGNTIYF.